The T cell receptor (beta chain) described here comes from a study of tumor-infiltrating lymphocytes in primary liver carcinoma. Turning to the study itself: Tumors were staged T1-T3 N0M0 and measured 4.2 to 10 cm across. Regarding the study as a whole: Significantly greater top-250-clone fractions characterized tumors relative to blood (p = 0.039). About 7-25% of top clones, no more, were shared by all five regions.

A primer in the constant region served to generate TCR beta cDNA from 500 ng of total RNA. Slightly modified ARM-PCR, run as three nested multiplex PCR rounds, produced the TCR beta libraries. Both of the initial two PCR rounds ran for roughly 11 cycles and employed TRBV1-TRBV30 forward primers alongside a C-beta reverse primer. TCRdb re-analysed the multiplex PCR reads in MiXCR, keeping a single row per CDR3 protein. Of roughly 200,000 distinct CDR3 sequences in the sample, around four fifths were seen once. The roughly 19-32 mg bulk tissue piece was not sorted before simultaneous RNA and DNA extraction. Infection with HBV was chronic in patients; they were treatment-naive. Germline values: CDR1 SGHKS, CDR2 YYEKEE (reference sequence). This CDR3 spans 16 amino acids. Of note for this clonotype: Its antigen is not known. Germline is not matched at one junction end, which may reflect a read error.

This receptor was taken from a man aged 35 to 55 with primary liver carcinoma and hepatitis B virus infection. Sequences were obtained from tumor tissue from primary liver carcinoma. The chain recombines TRBV5-5 with TRBJ1-2, with D maybe TRBD1 (6 bases). The CDR3 reads CASDPHPDRTNYGYTF. The CDR3 DNA follows: TGTGCCAGCGACCCTCACCCGGACAGAACTAACTATGGCTACACCTTT.